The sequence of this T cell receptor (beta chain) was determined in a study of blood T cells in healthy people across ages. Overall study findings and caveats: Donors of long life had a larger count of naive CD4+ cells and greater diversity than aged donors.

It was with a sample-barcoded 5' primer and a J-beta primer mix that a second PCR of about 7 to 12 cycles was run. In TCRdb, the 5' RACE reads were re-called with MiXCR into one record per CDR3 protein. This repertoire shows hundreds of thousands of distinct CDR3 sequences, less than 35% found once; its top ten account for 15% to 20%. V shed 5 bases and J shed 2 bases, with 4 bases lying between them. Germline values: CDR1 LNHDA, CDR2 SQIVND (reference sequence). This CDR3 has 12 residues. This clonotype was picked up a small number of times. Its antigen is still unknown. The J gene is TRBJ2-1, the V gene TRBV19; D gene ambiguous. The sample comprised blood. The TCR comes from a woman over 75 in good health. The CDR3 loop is CASSRAYNEQFF. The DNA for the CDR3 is TGTGCCAGTAGTCGGGCCTACAATGAGCAGTTCTTC.